Following are 8 T cell receptor beta chains from one sample sequenced in a study of vaccination effects on CD4 cells after COVID-19. The data were produced by immunoSEQ multiplex PCR, yet TCRdb's version contains in-frame clones alone and is incomplete. The repertoire includes tens of thousands of clones, 65% to 85% of them detected once, and around 2.9% sits in the top ten. What these receptors recognize is not known. Under the ViraFEST assay, PBMC were stimulated with viral peptide pools so that antigen-specific CD4+ T cells expanded. Sequencing was performed afterwards. Culture lasted 10 days before CD4+ T cell isolation. Negative nucleocapsid antibody tests before and after vaccination confirmed no previous SARS-CoV-2 infection. Sequenced material: CD4+ T cells from PBMCs cultured with HCoV-NL63 spike peptides, taken before COVID-19 vaccination. These receptors all come from a human donor who received a COVID-19 vaccine.

This clone was counted a single time. The chain couples TRBV30 to TRBJ1-1; 7 bases fit TRBD1. This CDR3 is 15 amino acids long. The V gene end was trimmed by 3 bases and the J gene end by 2 bases; junction bases not matched to a gene: 9. Germline V gene sequence: CDR1 GTSNPN, CDR2 SVGIG (reference sequence). CDR3 protein: CAWRDGGQYNTEAFF. The CDR3 DNA reads TGTGCCTGGAGGGACGGGGGACAGTATAACACTGAAGCTTTCTTT.

The CDR3 bases are TGTGCCAGCTCACCAAGGGGCTCCTACGAGCAGTACGTC. As protein: CASSPRGSYEQYV. The chain combines TRBV18 with TRBJ2-7, with a tentative D call TRBD1 (5 bases). V was trimmed by 2 bases and J by 0 bases, leaving 5 bases between them. The CDR3 extends over 13 amino acids. Germline lookup yields CDR1 KGHSH and CDR2 LQKENI.

CDR3 nucleotides: TGTGCCAGCAGCCGATACAATGAGCAGTTCTTC. This encodes CASSRYNEQFF. The rearrangement joins TRBV3-1 (or the pseudogene TRBV3-2) to TRBJ2-1, with unresolved D. Per the germline V gene, CDR1 is LGHDT and CDR2 is YNNKEL (reference sequence). The CDR3 has 11 residues. V was clipped by 4 bases and J by 4 bases, with 2 bases between them.

The chain recombines TRBV12-3 or TRBV12-4 with TRBJ2-5, with D perhaps TRBD1 (6 bases). V was cut by 5 bases and J by 0 bases, with 7 bases left in between. The CDR3 sequence is 13 residues long. CDR3 sequence: CASSRQDQETQYF. The DNA of the CDR3 is TGTGCCAGCAGTCGACAGGACCAAGAGACCCAGTACTTC.

This rearrangement joins TRBV6-5 to TRBJ2-6, with D unresolved. The CDR3 has 14 amino acids. Germline V gene lookup returns CDR1 MNHEY and CDR2 SVGAGI. V was pared by 7 bases and J by 2 bases, with 9 bases between. The CDR3: CASIPRTGANVLTF. CDR3 sequence (DNA): TGTGCCAGCATTCCAAGGACTGGGGCCAACGTCCTGACTTTC.

The chain combines TRBV7-7 with TRBJ2-5; 10 positions match TRBD2. J was trimmed by 0 bases and V by 5 bases; bases with no gene match: 6. This CDR3 is 16 amino acids long. The germline V gene has CDR1 SSHAT and CDR2 FNYEAQ (reference sequence). The CDR3 region is CASSHTSGVNQETQYF. For the CDR3, the DNA is TGTGCCAGCAGCCATACTAGCGGGGTGAACCAAGAGACCCAGTACTTC.

The V call is TRBV6-4, the J call TRBJ2-1; TRBD2 is a possible D gene (6 bases). The CDR3 covers 15 residues. V was clipped by 4 bases and J by 10 bases, with 20 bases between them. From germline, CDR1 is MRHNA and CDR2 SNTAGT. The CDR3 DNA follows: TGTGCCAGCAGTGCCTCCGGGACTCCCAAGGGGGAGCAGTTCTTC. It yields the protein CASSASGTPKGEQFF.

J is TRBJ2-2 and V is TRBV25-1; a possible D gene is TRBD2 (7 bases). V was shortened by 4 bases and J by 2 bases, with 17 bases between the two germline ends. The CDR3 sequence is 17 residues long. From germline, CDR1 is MGHDK and CDR2 SYGVNS. CDR3 sequence (DNA): TGTGCCAGCAGTGGCCTCAGCGGGGACATTAACACCGGGGAGCTGTTTTTT. Its translation: CASSGLSGDINTGELFF.